This T cell receptor (beta chain) is from a study of Graves' ophthalmopathy and Graves' hyperthyroidism. Notes on the study in general: Clonotypes were expanded in thyroid at above 0.001 frequency, and most also appeared in blood. Sensitivity reached 85% to 90% and specificity about 80% for a 13-signature model separating ophthalmopathy from stable hyperthyroidism.

Amplification of the TCR beta CDR3 regions used RNA transcripts (as template). First-round RT-PCR with HTBI primers preceded a second-round multiplex PCR. MiXCR, run by TCRdb on the multiplex PCR reads, gives a single entry per CDR3 protein. Found here are some 200,000 distinct CDR3 sequences, less than 30% of them singletons; the top ten hold about 8.2%. Presentation of ophthalmopathy in the donors involved moderate-to-severe activity, CAS ≥3, NOSPECS ≥4 and a duration under 3 months. The study excluded patients with other autoimmune diseases, uncontrolled infections, pregnancy or lactation. This clonotype is a singleton in its sample. Its matching antigen is unknown. The germline V and J ends were trimmed by 9 bases and 4 bases, with 7 bases remaining between them. The CDR3 consists of 10 residues. The germline V gene encodes CDR1 LGHNT and CDR2 FRNRAP.

Sequencing was done on a sample of peripheral blood. This TCR was recovered from a middle-aged man with Graves' ophthalmopathy. V is TRBV12-5 and J is TRBJ2-7; D unresolved. In DNA form, the CDR3 reads TGTGCTAGAAGCTGGTACGAGCAGTACTTC. Translated, it gives CARSWYEQYF.